The present entry profiles one T cell receptor (beta chain) with its context. Its antigen is unknown. Base qualities are not at hand, and no much larger clone is one base apart. CD8 naive samples were obtained by positive selection for CCR7 among CD45RO-negative cells, yielding a CD45RA+CCR7+ population from which TemRA cells were excluded. The donors were healthy, HIV-negative adults who had no recently reported acute infections or vaccinations. Every donor was a Caucasian adult residing in Nashville, Tennessee, USA. After blood collection by leukapheresis, PBMCs were isolated using Ficoll-Histopaque density gradient centrifugation and then cryopreserved in the vapor phase of liquid nitrogen. Purity and quantity of every magnetically sorted T cell population were checked by analytical flow cytometry. From each sorted fraction, genomic DNA was isolated and quantified by UV absorbance on a Nanodrop 2000c.

At the junction V is shortened by 1 base and J by 8 bases, with 14 bases in between. From cysteine to phenylalanine, the CDR3 is 15 amino acids long. The CDR3 DNA has 45 bases and is translated from base 1. CDR1 and CDR2 were assigned from the germline V gene (reference sequence) as SGHAT and FQDESV. The data originate from a study of shared clonotypes between healthy human individuals (dated by TCRdb to about 2020). With respect to the entire study: A few men and a couple of women, aged 18 to 49 years, made up the cohort. Libraries were prepared and TCR repertoires were sequenced by different laboratories using diverse techniques, in order to increase sequencing depth and limit assay-specific biases. Per donor, three plates each were used for CD4 naive and CD4 memory, two for CD8 naive, and one for CD8 memory. Between about 0.85 and 8.9 billion PBMCs per donor were obtained by leukapheresis. Blood TCR repertoires of roughly five healthy adults were deeply sequenced to estimate repertoire size and the extent of clonotype sharing between individuals.

Using the deep immunoSEQ assay, TCR CDR3 regions were amplified from genomic DNA by multiplex PCR. Genomic DNA extracted from each cell subset was distributed evenly over all wells of several immunoSEQ 96-well plates, and each plate served as one replicate. For sorted subsets, roughly 200 ng genomic DNA, equal to approximately 30,000 T cell genomes, was loaded into each replicate PCR. Purified libraries were measured with a Qubit 3.0 fluorometer, size-checked on a Bioanalyzer 2100, and measured again with the KAPA Library Quantification kit. Each immunoSEQ 96-well plate was sequenced on its own single-read 150-cycle Illumina NextSeq 550 flow cell. The paper's data handling went like this. The immunoSEQ output contained only junctional sequences without quality scores, so filtering could not match that applied to full-length reads. Sequences were annotated with PyIR, a Python wrapper for IgBLAST v1.9, using IMGT germline references to assign V/J genes and CDR3. Reads were filtered out if the reads had weak V/J assignments (E-value above 1e-6), no CDR3, stop codons, out-of-frame junctions, or ambiguous translated residues. A V3J clonotype was defined by an identical inferred V gene, J gene, and CDR3 amino acid sequence. Percentage overlap between repertoires was computed as shared unique clonotypes divided by the size of the smaller repertoire. Three approaches were used to assess repertoire richness: RTK rarefaction, the Chao1 estimator, and Recon v2.1 estimates of unobserved clonotypes. Generation probabilities for all TCRbeta clonotypes obtained by the gDNA method from a handful of donors were computed using OLGA. Here the immuneACCESS table is served through TCRdb, limited to in-frame sequences with V and J called. Missing clones are a known gap in these copies; in checked studies unresolved V genes cover under half, and the rest lacks a known reason. That table is the source of V, J and clone size, and D and trimming were worked out from the DNA. For this sample there are around 600,000 clones; approximately 95% appear just once. The ten largest account for approximately 0.11% of the sample.

Beyond this particular receptor, the publication reports: Clonotypes shared by all four sorted-subset donors showed higher generation probabilities than non-shared clonotypes. Rarefaction of sorted-subset datasets indicated incomplete sequencing despite the large sequencing depth. Only blood was sampled, and tissue TCR repertoires likely differ from those in blood. Roughly 5% of naive CD4, 3.5% of naive CD8, around 2.3% of memory CD4, and approximately 0.4% of memory CD8 clonotypes were shared across several donors. The small number of donors limited the genetic and exposure-history diversity represented. Pairwise subsampling led to the expectation that sequencing depth would affect the degree of clonotype sharing among donors. Estimated clonotype richness was generally larger for naive than for memory subsets.

This TCR derives from a woman between 25 and 40 years old in good health. The chain joins TRBV11-1 to TRBJ2-2; TRBD2 might be the D gene, on 5 matching bases. Sequencing used naive CD8+ T cells sorted from blood. The label giving this sample's cell subset or site can be read as: CD45RA+CCR7+. The nucleotides are TGTGCCAGCAGCTTAGGGAGTTCCAGGACTGGGGAGCTGTTTTTT. Translation gives CASSLGSSRTGELFF. With the portions outside the CDR3 filled from the reference TRBV11-1 and TRBJ2-2 genes, the complete variable region becomes EAEVAQSPRYKITEKSQAVAFWCDPISGHATLYWYRQILGQGPELLVQFQDESVVDDSQLPKDRFSAERLKGVDSTLKIQPAELGDSAMYLCASSLGSSRTGELFFGEGSRLTVL.